The rows below give T cell receptor beta chains drawn from one sample of a study of human thymus T cells. Measured with immunoSEQ multiplex PCR; TCRdb has only the in-frame clones, and not every one. This table has some 120,000 clones, just under 95% appearing once. The sequenced sample consisted of thymus tissue. The receptor source for this set is a boy younger than two with a congenital heart defect but otherwise immunologically healthy. CDR3s include the opening cysteine and the closing phenylalanine or tryptophan. D genes are given only for firm matches. The size entry is marked missing in some rows and otherwise reads once, few, many or a size class.

CDR3nt | CDR3aa | j_gene | d_gene | v_gene | abundance
TGTGCCAGCAGCGGCCTTCCTAGGCTCGGTACCGGGGAGCTGTTTTTT | CASSGLPRLGTGELFF | TRBJ2-2 | NA | TRBV9 | NA
TGTGCCAGCAGCGTTAACAGGGACCACACAGATACGCAGTATTTT | CASSVNRDHTDTQYF | TRBJ2-3 | NA | TRBV7-2 | NA
TGTGCCAGCAGTTTCCTAAATAGAAACGGGAGCGCTGAAGCTTTCTTT | CASSFLNRNGSAEAFF | TRBJ1-1 | NA | TRBV28 | NA
TGTGCCAGCAGAGGAAATAGCGGGGTTCGCAGGCAGTACTTC | CASRGNSGVRRQYF | TRBJ2-7 | TRBD2 | TRBV25-1 | NA
TGTGCCAGCACCATAACACAGGGCACGCCACCTAACACCGGGGAGCTGTTTTTT | CASTITQGTPPNTGELFF | TRBJ2-2 | NA | TRBV27 | NA
TGCAGTGCTAAAATTAGCTATGGCTACACCTTC | CSAKISYGYTF | TRBJ1-2 | NA | TRBV20-1 | NA
TGCGCCAGCAGCCGGGAGACAGATACGCAGTATTTT | CASSRETDTQYF | TRBJ2-3 | NA | TRBV4-1 | NA
TGTGCCAGCAGTGAGGAGGGACAGGGGAATGAAAAACTGTTTTTT | CASSEEGQGNEKLFF | TRBJ1-4 | TRBD1 | TRBV2 | NA
TGTGCCAGTAGGCCTCCGGGGGGACCCTATAGCAATCAGCCCCAGCATTTT | CASRPPGGPYSNQPQHF | TRBJ1-5 | NA | TRBV19 | few
TGTGCCAGCAGGGTCGGCGGGGAGCTGTTTTTT | CASRVGGELFF | TRBJ2-2 | NA | TRBV28 | once
TGCGCCAGCAACCAGGCGGGGGCCTACAATGAGCAGTTCTTC | CASNQAGAYNEQFF | TRBJ2-1 | TRBD2 | TRBV10-2 | NA
TGTGCCAGCAGCCCCCGGACTAGCGGGGGCGGATGGACAGATACGCAGTATTTT | CASSPRTSGGGWTDTQYF | TRBJ2-3 | TRBD2 | TRBV7-6 | NA
TGTGCCACCCGAACGAACACTGAAGCTTTCTTT | CATRTNTEAFF | TRBJ1-1 | NA | TRBV10-3 | NA
TGCGCCAGCAGCTTTGGGGGGGCTAATGAAAAACTGTTTTTT | CASSFGGANEKLFF | TRBJ1-4 | NA | TRBV5-1 | NA
TGTGCCACCAGCAGATTAAGGGACAGGGGGCCGAGCAATCAGCCCCAGCATTTT | CATSRLRDRGPSNQPQHF | TRBJ1-5 | TRBD1 | TRBV15 | NA
TGTGCCAGCAGCCCCGGGACCGATCTAAATCAGCCCCAGCATTTT | CASSPGTDLNQPQHF | TRBJ1-5 | NA | TRBV5-5 | few
TGTGCCAGCAGCTTAGGTAGCGGTCTGAACACTGAAGCTTTCTTT | CASSLGSGLNTEAFF | TRBJ1-1 | NA | TRBV7-2 | NA
TGTGCCAGCAGCCACTATGACACCCACACTGAAGCTTTCTTT | CASSHYDTHTEAFF | TRBJ1-1 | NA | TRBV4-2 | NA